The T cell receptor (beta chain) described here comes from a study of blood T cell repertoires in COVID-19. Study details: Material from acute and convalescent COVID-19 was sourced from the United States, Italy and Spain. PBMCs, B-cell-depleted T cells, or T cells were the source of the cDNA or gDNA that made up the material.

Participants, about 18 to 90 years old, spanned fewer than 30 US areas. For recovered donors of Cohort 3, there were two negative PCRs, clearance, or symptom resolution. The germline gives CDR1 SGHRS, CDR2 YFSETQ. CDR3 length: 15 amino acids. The V segment lost 1 base and the J segment 3 bases; nucleotides outside the gene matches: 3. TCRdb keeps only in-frame clones here, not all; method: immunoSEQ multiplex PCR. The sample has about 460,000 clones; 88% are singletons. The source of this sequence is a woman aged 55-69 years who had recovered from COVID-19. The chain has TRBV5-1 and TRBJ2-3, with TRBD1 identical over 9 bases. The sample comprised PBMCs or T cells enriched from blood (not recorded which). The CDR3 DNA follows: TGCGCCAGCAGCTTGCCAGGGACAGGGACAGATACGCAGTATTTT. Protein: CASSLPGTGTDTQYF.